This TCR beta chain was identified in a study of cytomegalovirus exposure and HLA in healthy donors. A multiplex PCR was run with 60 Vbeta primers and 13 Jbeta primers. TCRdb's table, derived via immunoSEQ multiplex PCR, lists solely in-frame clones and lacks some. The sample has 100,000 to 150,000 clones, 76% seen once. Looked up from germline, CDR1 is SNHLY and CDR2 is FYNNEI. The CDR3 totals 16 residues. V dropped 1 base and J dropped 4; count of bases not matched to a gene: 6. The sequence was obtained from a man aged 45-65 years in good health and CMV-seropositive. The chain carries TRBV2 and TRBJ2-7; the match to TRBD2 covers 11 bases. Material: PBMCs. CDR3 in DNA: TGTGCCAGCAGTGAAGGCCTAGCGGGAGGTGGGTACGAGCAGTACTTC. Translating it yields CASSEGLAGGGYEQYF.